This T cell receptor (beta chain) was captured by sequencing in a study of shared clonotypes between healthy human individuals (dated by TCRdb to about 2020). With regard to the full study: A few men and two women, aged 18 to 49 years, made up the cohort. Blood TCR repertoires of a handful of healthy adults were deeply sequenced to estimate repertoire size and the extent of clonotype sharing between individuals. For each donor, CD4 naive and CD4 memory were each run on three plates, CD8 naive on two plates, and CD8 memory on one plate. Each donor's leukapheresis produced roughly between roughly 0.85 and 10 billion PBMCs. To increase sequencing depth and limit assay-specific biases, TCR repertoire library preparation and sequencing were carried out by different laboratories using diverse techniques. Results the study describes overall, beyond this receptor: Sampling was limited to blood, and TCR repertoires in tissue likely differ from TCR repertoires in blood. Rarefaction of sorted-subset datasets indicated incomplete sequencing despite the large sequencing depth. The small number of donors limited the genetic and exposure-history diversity represented. Estimated clonotype richness was generally larger for naive than for memory subsets. Pairwise subsampling indicated that sequencing depth was expected to affect the degree of clonotype sharing among donors. Higher generation probabilities were observed for clonotypes shared by all four sorted-subset donors than for non-shared clonotypes. When several donors were compared, the shared fraction of clonotypes was 5% to 6.5% for naive CD4, about 4% for naive CD8, roughly 2.3% for memory CD4, and less than 0.45% for memory CD8.

Healthy HIV-negative adults with no recently reported acute infections or vaccinations were included as donors. Every donor was a Caucasian adult living in Nashville, Tennessee, USA. CD4+ T cells were enriched by magnetic negative selection; naive cells were then positively selected on CD45RA, and the negative fraction formed the memory subset. After blood collection by leukapheresis, PBMCs were isolated using Ficoll-Histopaque density gradient centrifugation and then cryopreserved in the vapor phase of liquid nitrogen. Purity and quantity of every magnetically sorted T cell population were checked by analytical flow cytometry. Each sorted fraction had its genomic DNA isolated and then quantified by UV absorbance on a Nanodrop 2000c. For this clone: What antigen it recognizes has not been identified. Base qualities are not at hand, and no much larger clone is one base apart.

Using the deep immunoSEQ assay, TCR CDR3 regions were amplified from genomic DNA by multiplex PCR. Extracted genomic DNA from each cell subset was spread evenly across all wells of several immunoSEQ 96-well plates, with each plate serving as a replicate. For sorted subsets, each replicate PCR was loaded with roughly 190 ng genomic DNA, equivalent to 30,000 or so T cell genomes. Purified libraries were measured with a Qubit 3.0 fluorometer, size-checked on a Bioanalyzer 2100, and measured again with the KAPA Library Quantification kit. Each immunoSEQ 96-well plate was sequenced on its own single-read 150-cycle Illumina NextSeq 550 flow cell. Turning to the authors' computational methods: Because the immunoSEQ output held only junctional sequences and lacked quality scores, the filtering could not match the filtering applied to full-length reads. Sequences were annotated with PyIR, a Python wrapper for IgBLAST v1.9, using IMGT germline references to assign V/J genes and CDR3. Any read was removed if the V/J assignment was weak (E-value above 1e-6), the CDR3 was missing, or the read contained stop codons, out-of-frame junctions, or ambiguous translated residues. V3J clonotypes were defined as sequences sharing the same inferred V gene, J gene, and CDR3 amino acid sequence. To compute the percentage overlap between repertoires, the number of shared unique clonotypes was divided by the size of the smaller repertoire. RTK rarefaction, the Chao1 estimator, and Recon v2.1 estimates of unobserved clonotypes were used to assess repertoire richness. OLGA was used to compute generation probabilities for all TCRbeta clonotypes that the gDNA method yielded from a handful of donors. The table comes from immuneACCESS by way of TCRdb, which keeps in-frame sequences with V and J called. Part of the clones is missing from these tables; in studies checked, under half for an unresolved V gene and the rest for unknown reasons. The DNA was the basis for D and trimming; V, J and clone size are from that table. The sample records millions of clones, more than 80% of which are singletons. The leading ten clones occupy about 0.13% of the sample.

The CDR3 numbers 13 residues from cysteine through phenylalanine. Just the 39-base CDR3 DNA is kept, in frame starting at base 1. Trimming at the junction amounts to 0 bases on V and 7 bases on J, and the germline ends lie 6 bases apart. From the germline V gene, CDR1 is SNHLY and CDR2 is FYNNEI. This sequence uses TRBV2 and TRBJ2-2, with the D gene call left open. The TCR originated in a man in his late teens or twenties in good health. The sample comprised naive CD4+ T cells sorted from blood. The sample's cell subset or site label, decoded: CD45RA+ positively selected. Read as DNA, the sequence is TGTGCCAGCAGTGAAGCGGGTTTCGGGGAGCTGTTTTTT. The encoded protein is CASSEAGFGELFF.